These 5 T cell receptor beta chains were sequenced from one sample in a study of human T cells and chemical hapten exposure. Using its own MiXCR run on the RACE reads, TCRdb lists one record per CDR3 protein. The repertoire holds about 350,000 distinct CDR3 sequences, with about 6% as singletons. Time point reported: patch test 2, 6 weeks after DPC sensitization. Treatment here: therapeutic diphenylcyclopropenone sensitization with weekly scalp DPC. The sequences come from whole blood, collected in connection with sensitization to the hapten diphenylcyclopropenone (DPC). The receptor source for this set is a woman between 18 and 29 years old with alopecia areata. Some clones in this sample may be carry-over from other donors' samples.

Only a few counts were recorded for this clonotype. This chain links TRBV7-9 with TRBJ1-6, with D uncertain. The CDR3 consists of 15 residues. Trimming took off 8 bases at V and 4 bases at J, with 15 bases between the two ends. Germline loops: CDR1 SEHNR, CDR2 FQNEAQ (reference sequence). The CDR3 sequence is CASYHMGTYNSPLHF. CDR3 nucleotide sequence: TGTGCCAGCTATCACATGGGCACTTATAATTCACCCCTCCACTTT.

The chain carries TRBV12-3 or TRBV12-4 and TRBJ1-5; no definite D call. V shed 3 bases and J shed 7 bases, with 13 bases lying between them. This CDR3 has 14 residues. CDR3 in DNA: TGTGCCAGCAGTTTTTCAGGTTGGGAACAGCCCCAGCATTTT. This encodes CASSFSGWEQPQHF.

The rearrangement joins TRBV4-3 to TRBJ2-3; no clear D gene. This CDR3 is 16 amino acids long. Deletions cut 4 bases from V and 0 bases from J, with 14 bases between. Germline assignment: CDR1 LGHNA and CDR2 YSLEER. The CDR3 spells CASSLSRGASTDTQYF. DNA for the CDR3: TGCGCCAGCAGCCTGTCACGAGGTGCTAGCACAGATACGCAGTATTTT.

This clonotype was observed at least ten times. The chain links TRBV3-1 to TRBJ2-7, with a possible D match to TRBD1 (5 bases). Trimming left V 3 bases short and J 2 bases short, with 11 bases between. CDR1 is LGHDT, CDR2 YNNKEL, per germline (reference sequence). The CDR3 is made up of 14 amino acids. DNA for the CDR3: TGTGCCAGCAGCCAGCGGACGGACACCTACGAGCAGTACTTC. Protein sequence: CASSQRTDTYEQYF.

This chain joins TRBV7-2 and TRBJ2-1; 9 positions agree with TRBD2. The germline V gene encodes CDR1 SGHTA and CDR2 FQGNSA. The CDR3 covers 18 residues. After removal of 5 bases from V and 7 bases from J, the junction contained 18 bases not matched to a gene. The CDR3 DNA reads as TGTGCCAGCAGCCCCGGGGGGGGACTAGCAGGGGCTGGGAATGAGCAGTTCTTC. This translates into CASSPGGGLAGAGNEQFF.